A single sample is the source of the 29 T cell receptor beta chains below, sequenced in a study of metastatic and nonmetastatic thyroid tumors. TCRdb redid the clone calls on the PCR reads using MiXCR. The repertoire holds more than 35,000 clones, with 15% to 20% as singletons. The entire patient cohort was treatment-naive prior to thyroid surgery. The sample consisted of blood. These receptors were collected from a male donor with papillary thyroid cancer or a benign thyroid nodule (not recorded which). Some clones in this sample may be carry-over from other donors' samples.

This clone was seen ten or more times. J is TRBJ1-6 and V is TRBV5-1, with D maybe TRBD1 (5 bases). Germline-derived CDR1 and CDR2 are SGHRS and YFSETQ. The CDR3 runs to 16 residues. The V end was cut by 0 bases, the J end by 10 bases, with 17 bases between. CDR3 sequence: CASSLAGGGVQSPLHF. For the CDR3, the DNA is TGCGCCAGCAGCTTGGCCGGGGGAGGGGTCCAATCACCCCTCCACTTT.

Note on this clone: Compared with germline, one end of the junction differs, possibly owing to a read error. This chain connects TRBV20-1 to TRBJ2-1, with 9 bases aligning to TRBD2. The CDR3 totals 16 residues. The V gene's germline CDR1 is DFQATT and CDR2 SNEGSKA (reference sequence). The CDR3 DNA is TGCAGTGCTAGAGATTTTGCGGGAGGGGAGAGCAATGGGCAGTTCTTC. Its protein product is CSARDFAGGESNGQFF.

This clone came up many times. The chain uses TRBV19 and TRBJ2-3, with 9 bases matching TRBD2. Losses at the gene ends were 7 bases for V and 3 bases for J; bases not matched to a gene: 8. Germline V lookup: CDR1 LNHDA, CDR2 SQIVND (reference sequence). The CDR3 extends over 15 amino acids. The CDR3 DNA follows: TGTGCCAGTACCAGGACTAGCGAGAAAACAGATACGCAGTATTTT. This gives the protein CASTRTSEKTDTQYF.

The chain uses TRBV7-9 and TRBJ2-3; the match to TRBD1 covers 10 bases. This CDR3 comprises 14 residues. With V trimmed by 5 bases and J by 4 bases, 3 bases remained unmatched. Germline CDR1 and CDR2: SEHNR and FQNEAQ (reference sequence). CDR3 DNA: TGTGCCAGCAGCACCGGACAGGGGGCAGATACGCAGTATTTT. This encodes CASSTGQGADTQYF.

This clone was found many times. The CDR3 nucleotides read TGCAGTGGCGTTCCCCGTTTGGCAGATACGCAGTATTTT. Translating gives CSGVPRLADTQYF. The chain is built from TRBV20-1 and TRBJ2-3; no reliable D call. Germline loops: CDR1 DFQATT, CDR2 SNEGSKA (reference sequence). V was cut by 7 bases and J by 4 bases, with 15 bases left in between. The CDR3 has 13 amino acids.

The chain's CDR3 is CASSVTSGSRDEQFF. The CDR3, as DNA: TGCGCCAGCAGCGTAACTAGCGGGAGTAGGGATGAGCAGTTCTTC. This chain connects TRBV5-1 to TRBJ2-1; 11 bases align to TRBD2. V gave up 4 bases and J gave up 8 bases; unmatched junction bases: 8. Germline-derived CDR1 and CDR2 are SGHRS and YFSETQ. The CDR3 contains 15 residues.

As concerns this clone: This sequence may be a read error, since a much larger clone differs from it by one base. The chain combines TRBV6-1 with TRBJ2-1; 9 bases are shared with TRBD2. V trimming: 4 bases; J trimming: 5 bases; junction bases outside the gene matches: 3. Germline-derived CDR1 and CDR2 are MNHNS and SASEGT. The CDR3 length is 14 residues. The CDR3 protein is CASSGTSVHNEQFF. Here the CDR3 DNA reads TGTGCCAGCAGTGGGACTAGCGTCCACAATGAGCAGTTCTTC.

This clone was found many times. The J gene is TRBJ2-3, the V gene TRBV7-2; 13 positions match TRBD2. The CDR3 extends over 15 amino acids. J lost 6 bases, V lost 5 bases, and 5 bases had no gene match. Germline V gene lookup returns CDR1 SGHTA and CDR2 FQGNSA. The CDR3, as DNA: TGTGCCAGCAGCGGACTAGCGGGAGTTTTCGATACGCAGTATTTT. This encodes CASSGLAGVFDTQYF.

The sample holds many counts of this clone. The chain links TRBV12-3 or TRBV12-4 to TRBJ1-5; D is perhaps TRBD1 (6 bases). CDR3 length: 13 residues. V lost 9 bases and J 2 bases, leaving 11 bases between the germline ends. The CDR3 region is CASRRGRNQPQHF. Written as DNA, the CDR3 is TGTGCCAGTCGTCGGGGGCGCAATCAGCCCCAGCATTTT.

This clone was observed at least ten times. The CDR3, as DNA: TGTGCCAGCAGCCCCGGGACAGGAAGTCCTTCAGATACGCAGTATTTT. This codes for CASSPGTGSPSDTQYF. The J gene is TRBJ2-3, the V gene TRBV11-1; the match to TRBD1 covers 8 bases. Germline V gives CDR1 SGHAT, CDR2 FQDESV (reference sequence). There are 16 residues in the CDR3. J gave up 4 bases and V 5 bases, and 11 bases lay outside the gene matches. Together with reference TRBV11-1 and TRBJ2-3, the CDR3 gives the full variable domain: EAEVAQSPRYKITEKSQAVAFWCDPISGHATLYWYRQILGQGPELLVQFQDESVVDDSQLPKDRFSAERLKGVDSTLKIQPAELGDSAMYLCASSPGTGSPSDTQYFGPGTRLTVL.

This clone was recorded many times. This chain joins TRBV4-2 and TRBJ1-1; no reliable D call. Trimming removed 1 base from V and 0 bases from J, with 12 bases in between. Germline V lookup: CDR1 LGHNA, CDR2 YNFKEQ. This CDR3 contains 16 residues. The CDR3 is CASSQGGSLMNTEAFF. The CDR3 coding sequence is TGTGCCAGCAGCCAAGGAGGTAGCCTAATGAACACTGAAGCTTTCTTT.

This clone was found many times. The chain joins TRBV6-5 to TRBJ2-3, with 10 bases matching TRBD2. The germline V gene has CDR1 MNHEY and CDR2 SVGAGI. Trimming removed 0 bases from V and 5 bases from J; junction bases left unmatched: 5. The CDR3 is 16 amino acids. The CDR3 sequence is CASSYSSSGGRDTQYF. CDR3 nucleotides: TGTGCCAGCAGTTACTCGAGTAGCGGGGGGCGAGATACGCAGTATTTT.

The CDR3 reads CASSDSGTGELFF. The CDR3 DNA is TGTGCCAGCAGTGACTCCGGCACCGGGGAGCTGTTTTTT. The J gene is TRBJ2-2, the V gene TRBV6-4; D ambiguous. The CDR3 sequence is 13 residues long. V lost 0 bases and J 4 bases, leaving 3 bases between the germline ends. The germline gives CDR1 MRHNA, CDR2 SNTAGT.

This clone has at least ten counts. The CDR3 region is CSASFRGTDTQYF. The CDR3 DNA sequence: TGCAGTGCTAGTTTCAGGGGCACAGATACGCAGTATTTT. This chain links TRBV20-1 with TRBJ2-3; maybe TRBD1 (5 bases). This CDR3 spans 13 amino acids. Trimming left V 3 bases short and J 1 base short, with 8 bases between. CDR1 DFQATT and CDR2 SNEGSKA come from the germline V gene (reference sequence).

This clone was found many times. The V gene is TRBV3-1, the J gene TRBJ2-7; D is perhaps TRBD2 (5 bases). Trimming cost V 0 bases and J 5 bases, with 8 bases left between them. From germline, CDR1 is LGHDT and CDR2 YNNKEL (reference sequence). This CDR3 region has 13 residues. CDR3 protein: CASSQDQEDEQYF. CDR3 nucleotide sequence: TGTGCCAGCAGCCAAGATCAGGAGGACGAGCAGTACTTC.

There are many counts of this clone. The chain carries TRBV3-1 and TRBJ2-7, with 9 nucleotides matching TRBD1. The V and J ends lost 1 base and 5 bases, in that order; junction bases with no gene match: 6. CDR1 is LGHDT and CDR2 is YNNKEL in the germline V gene (reference sequence). The CDR3 totals 15 residues. The CDR3 bases are TGTGCCAGCAGCCAAGCTCGGACAGGGGTCAACGAGCAGTACTTC. Translating it yields CASSQARTGVNEQYF.

This clone occurred many times. The rearrangement links TRBV6-4 to TRBJ1-2; no definite D call. V gave up 5 bases and J gave up 3 bases, with 13 bases separating them. The CDR3 runs 14 residues. In germline, CDR1 is MRHNA, CDR2 SNTAGT. In DNA, the CDR3 is TGTGCCAGCAGTCCAGGACCTGACTACTATGGCTACACCTTC. This translates into CASSPGPDYYGYTF.

This clone was observed many times. The genes are TRBV7-7 and TRBJ2-1; D gene uncertain. This CDR3 region has 13 residues. The V gene's germline CDR1 is SSHAT and CDR2 FNYEAQ (reference sequence). V dropped 1 base and J dropped 4 bases, with 5 bases sitting between them. CDR3 in amino acids: CASSLGPYNEQFF. In nucleotides, the CDR3 is TGTGCCAGCAGCTTAGGCCCATACAATGAGCAGTTCTTC.

CDR3 bases: TGTGCCAGCACTCACGACAGGGATGAGCAGTTCTTC. Translating gives CASTHDRDEQFF. V usage is TRBV12-3 or TRBV12-4 and J usage is TRBJ2-1; 7 bases are shared with TRBD1. J lost 8 bases, V lost 7 bases, and 5 bases had no gene match. CDR3 size: 12 residues.

This clone was counted many times. Other DNA sequences from this sample encode an identical CDR3 as well. The chain recombines TRBV5-4 with TRBJ2-2; 7 bases are shared with TRBD2. The germline gives CDR1 SGHNT, CDR2 YYREEE (reference sequence). The CDR3 sequence is 15 residues long. The V and J ends lost 4 bases and 3 bases, in that order; junction bases with no gene match: 6. CDR3 protein: CASSQEGLHTGELFF. The DNA of the CDR3 is TGTGCCAGCAGCCAGGAGGGACTACACACCGGGGAGCTGTTTTTT.

This clone was counted many times. The genes are TRBV6-4 and TRBJ2-3; 13 bases agree with TRBD2. Germline CDR1 MRHNA, CDR2 SNTAGT. CDR3 length: 17 residues. V was clipped by 3 bases and J by 1 base; unmatched bases: 4. CDR3 DNA: TGTGCCAGCAGTGAAACTAGCGGGGGGGGCGGCACAGATACGCAGTATTTT. Protein: CASSETSGGGGTDTQYF.

The rearrangement joins TRBV19 to TRBJ2-1; TRBD2 aligns across 12 bases. This CDR3 spans 17 amino acids. The J segment lost 5 bases and the V segment lost 1 base, leaving 6 bases of the junction unmatched. Germline V gives CDR1 LNHDA, CDR2 SQIVND (reference sequence). The CDR3 nucleotides read TGTGCCAGTAGTATAGTGAGACTAGCGGGAGCAAACAATGAGCAGTTCTTC. Its translation is CASSIVRLAGANNEQFF.

This clone ranks as medium-sized. The sample contains more than one DNA sequence encoding this CDR3. The chain joins TRBV19 to TRBJ2-1; no clear D. With 3 bases removed from V and 9 bases from J, the gap between germline ends came to 12 bases. CDR1 LNHDA and CDR2 SQIVND come from the germline V gene (reference sequence). The CDR3 loop spans 13 amino acids. The CDR3 DNA is TGTGCCAGTAGTATGGGTGGGGTCACTGAGCAGTTCTTC. It is translated as CASSMGGVTEQFF.

This clone was picked up a small number of times. Here the CDR3 reads CSVDHRGRETQYF. The DNA of the CDR3 is TGCAGCGTTGACCACAGGGGTCGAGAGACCCAGTACTTC. The rearrangement joins TRBV29-1 to TRBJ2-5; 7 nucleotides match TRBD1. V dropped 3 bases and J dropped 4; count of bases not matched to a gene: 5. This CDR3 is built from 13 residues. The germline CDR1 and CDR2 sequences are SQVTM and ANQGSEA.

In regard to this clone: One junction end does not reproduce the germline sequence, and a read error may be involved. The chain combines TRBV11-2 with TRBJ2-1, with 8 bases fitting TRBD2. The CDR3 consists of 17 residues. From germline, CDR1 is SGHAT and CDR2 FQNNGV. The CDR3 nucleotides are TGTGCCAGCAGCTTAGGTTTTGGCGGGGGGTCCTACAATGATCAGTTCTTC. Translation gives CASSLGFGGGSYNDQFF.

About this clone itself: Different DNA sequences within this sample yield the same CDR3. This rearrangement joins TRBV6-1 to TRBJ1-3; D ambiguous. The CDR3 covers 15 residues. Germline CDR1 and CDR2: MNHNS and SASEGT. The V end lost 2 bases, the J end lost 0 bases, and 8 bases lay between the germline ends. DNA for the CDR3: TGTGCCAGCAGTGAATCACCGTCCTCTGGAAACACCATATATTTT. Translating it yields CASSESPSSGNTIYF.

This clone showed up many times. The rearrangement joins TRBV20-1 to TRBJ2-7; 7 nucleotides line up with TRBD2. CDR1 DFQATT and CDR2 SNEGSKA come from the germline V gene (reference sequence). This CDR3 has 14 residues. The V segment lost 6 bases and the J segment 6 bases; nucleotides outside the gene matches: 14. DNA for the CDR3: TGCAGTGCGGGGGGGTCCCTAGCCCAGGGCGAGCAGTACTTC. This translates into CSAGGSLAQGEQYF.

Comments on this clone: The junction departs from germline at one end; a sequencing error may be responsible. The chain has TRBV4-1 and TRBJ1-5, with D perhaps TRBD1 (6 bases). This CDR3 is 17 amino acids long. Germline V lookup: CDR1 MGHRA, CDR2 YSYEKL. CDR3 sequence: CTSSQAPGVGYNQLQHF. CDR3 sequence (DNA): TGCACCAGCAGCCAAGCCCCAGGGGTAGGATACAATCAGCTCCAGCATTTT.

In its sample, this clone was seen many times. The rearrangement links TRBV7-9 to TRBJ2-7, with 8 bases that match TRBD2. This CDR3 comprises 16 residues. Germline CDR1 is SEHNR and CDR2 is FQNEAQ (reference sequence). With 2 bases clipped from V and 2 bases from J, the junction kept 8 bases outside the gene matches. The DNA for the CDR3 is TGTGCCAGCAGCTTACTAGCGGGTGAGGGTCCCTACGAGCAGTACTTC. Translation: CASSLLAGEGPYEQYF.